This record covers a single TCR beta chain. The data were obtained in a study of blood T cell repertoires in COVID-19. Profiled with immunoSEQ multiplex PCR; TCRdb holds only in-frame clones, not every one. The sample contains over 200,000 clones, about nine tenths of which appear only once. The V gene's germline CDR1 is ENHRY and CDR2 SYGVKD. The CDR3 consists of 16 residues. Between the trimmed V and J ends, which lost 6 bases and 4 bases, there was a span of 21 bases. V gene TRBV10-3 combines with J gene TRBJ1-1; possible D gene TRBD1, 6 bases. Material for sequencing was peripheral blood. The sequence came from a young man with COVID-19, enrolled during active disease. The CDR3 region is CAISTIPGHEGTEAFF. CDR3 sequence (DNA): TGTGCCATCAGCACGATACCGGGACATGAGGGCACTGAAGCTTTCTTT.